This is a list of T cell receptor beta chains from one sample in a study of blood T cell repertoires in COVID-19. Measured with immunoSEQ multiplex PCR; TCRdb has only the in-frame clones, and not every one. The sample lists tens of thousands of clones, approximately 82% occurring once. The sample was peripheral blood. These receptor sequences come from an elderly man with active or convalescent COVID-19. The CDR3 runs from the conserved cysteine through the conserved F or W. A D gene is named only where the DNA matches it firmly. The listing skips clone size in some rows; elsewhere it reads once, few, many or a size class.

v_gene	d_gene	j_gene	abundance	CDR3nt	CDR3aa
TRBV20-1	TRBD2	TRBJ2-1	-	TGCAGTGCTAGTCAACGGGAGGGCCGTGAGTTCTTC	CSASQREGREFF
TRBV10-3	TRBD1	TRBJ1-1	-	TGTGCCATCAGCTTCAGGGGGCAGCCGAACACTGAAGCTTTCTTT	CAISFRGQPNTEAFF
TRBV6-1	-	TRBJ1-2	-	TGTGCCAGCAGTGAAGCAGTACAGTACTATGGCTACACCTTC	CASSEAVQYYGYTF
TRBV6-5	TRBD1	TRBJ2-7	-	TGTGCCAGCAGCTCATCCGGGACAGGGGGGCTCGAGCAGTACTTC	CASSSSGTGGLEQYF
TRBV19	TRBD1	TRBJ1-5	-	TGTGCCAGTAGTCTCGGGACAGGGCTAGTTATTTTCAATCAGCCCCAGCATTTT	CASSLGTGLVIFNQPQHF
TRBV2	TRBD1	TRBJ2-1	-	TGTGCCAGCATCCCGACAGGGAACAATGAGCAGTTCTTC	CASIPTGNNEQFF
TRBV5-1	-	TRBJ2-3	-	TGCGCCAGCAGCTTGGGGGCAGGGGCTAGCACAGATACGCAGTATTTT	CASSLGAGASTDTQYF
TRBV12-3/TRBV12-4	-	TRBJ1-2	-	TGTGCCAGCAGTTTCCTTAGGGGTGGCTACACCTTC	CASSFLRGGYTF
TRBV24-1	-	TRBJ1-2	-	TGTGCCACCAGTGATCCGTTAGCCGGGACATCTAATGGCTACACCTTC	CATSDPLAGTSNGYTF
TRBV9	-	TRBJ2-3	-	TGTGCCAGCACCGCCGGGACACCTAGCACAGATACGCAGTATTTT	CASTAGTPSTDTQYF
TRBV12-5	-	TRBJ2-2	few	TGTGCTAGTGGTTTGGTCCCAAACACCGGGGAGCTGTTTTTT	CASGLVPNTGELFF
TRBV10-3	TRBD2	TRBJ2-3	-	TGTGCCATCAGTGAAGGGACTAGCGGGAGTGGGTCAGATACGCAGTATTTT	CAISEGTSGSGSDTQYF
TRBV6-2/TRBV6-3	TRBD2	TRBJ2-7	-	TGTGCCAGCAGCCCGGGACTAGCGGGAGTGAAAAGCTCCTACGAGCAGTACTTC	CASSPGLAGVKSSYEQYF
TRBV10-3	TRBD2	TRBJ2-1	-	TGTGCCATCAGAGGAGGTCAGGGGATGATAGCGGGAGGCAATGAGCAGTTCTTC	CAIRGGQGMIAGGNEQFF
TRBV7-2	-	TRBJ1-5	-	TGTGCCAGCAGCTTAAACGGGCAGGGGATTCAGCCCCAGCATTTT	CASSLNGQGIQPQHF
TRBV19	-	TRBJ2-7	few	TGTGCCAGTAGTATAGTTGGCAGGGGAGAGTACGAGCAGTACTTC	CASSIVGRGEYEQYF
TRBV28	-	TRBJ2-2	-	TGTGCCAGCACCCCACTTCCGGACAGAATTTTTAGGGCGAACACCGGGGAGCTGTTTTTT	CASTPLPDRIFRANTGELFF
TRBV11-2	-	TRBJ2-7	many	TGTGCCAGCAGCTTTGGACAGACTTACGAGCAGTACTTC	CASSFGQTYEQYF
TRBV10-2	-	TRBJ1-1	-	TGCGCCAGCAGTGATCGAGAAAACACTGAAGCTTTCTTT	CASSDRENTEAFF
TRBV7-9	-	TRBJ1-1	-	TGTGCCAGCAGCTTAGACAGGTGGAACACTGAAGCTTTCTTT	CASSLDRWNTEAFF
TRBV6-5	TRBD1	TRBJ2-2	many	TGTGCCAGCAGTCTCCAGGGGGCAGAAGGGGAGCTGTTTTTT	CASSLQGAEGELFF
TRBV5-6	-	TRBJ2-3	-	TGTGCCAGCAGCTTGGGAGCTCGGGGGGCCAGCACAGATACGCAGTATTTT	CASSLGARGASTDTQYF
TRBV21-1	-	TRBJ1-2	-	TGTGCCAGCAGCAACCCCAGGGGGTCCTATGGCTACACCTTC	CASSNPRGSYGYTF
TRBV5-6	-	TRBJ2-4	-	TGTGCCAGCAGCTACCGGCAGACAGACCTAGCCAAAAACATTCAGTACTTC	CASSYRQTDLAKNIQYF
TRBV19	-	TRBJ2-1	-	TGTGCCAGTAGTATAGACGGTCACCGGGACAATGAGCAGTTCTTC	CASSIDGHRDNEQFF
TRBV6-5	-	TRBJ1-5	-	TGTGCCAGCAGTCACGAAAGAGGAAATCAGCCCCAGCATTTT	CASSHERGNQPQHF
TRBV5-1	-	TRBJ1-4	few	TGCGCCAGCAGCTTGGCCGTGGGCAGGGCTAATGAAAAACTGTTTTTT	CASSLAVGRANEKLFF
TRBV19	-	TRBJ1-5	-	TGTGCCAGTACTCCCCGGACAGCAGACGCGATAAATCAGCCCCAGCATTTT	CASTPRTADAINQPQHF
TRBV28	TRBD1	TRBJ1-3	once	TGTGCCAGCAGATTGCTCGTGGGACAGGGTGGAAACACCATATATTTT	CASRLLVGQGGNTIYF
TRBV11-2	TRBD1	TRBJ2-3	-	TGTGCCAGCAGCCTTAGACAGGGGCTCACAGATACGCAGTATTTT	CASSLRQGLTDTQYF
TRBV6-5	TRBD1	TRBJ2-5	-	TGTGCCAGCAGTTACTCCTGGGACAGGGAGAAGGAGACCCAGTACTTC	CASSYSWDREKETQYF
TRBV6-1	-	TRBJ2-3	-	TGTGCCAGCAGTGAAGCTAGGAGATCCACAGATACGCAGTATTTT	CASSEARRSTDTQYF
TRBV29-1	TRBD1	TRBJ1-4	-	TGCAGCGTTGACGGGGGACAGGGGCGAGGTGAAAAACTGTTTTTT	CSVDGGQGRGEKLFF
TRBV7-9	-	TRBJ1-5	-	TGTGCCAGCAGCTTAGGGGCGGGCCAGCCCCAGCATTTT	CASSLGAGQPQHF
TRBV7-8	-	TRBJ2-1	-	TGTGCCAGCAGCGGGAGTTGGAGCAGCTCCTACAATGAGCAGTTCTTC	CASSGSWSSSYNEQFF
TRBV9	TRBD1	TRBJ1-5	-	TGTGCCAGCAGCGCACAGGGGGCCAATCAGCCCCAGCATTTT	CASSAQGANQPQHF
TRBV5-1	-	TRBJ1-1	-	TGCGCCAGCAGCTTGAAATTTGACAGCACCACTGAAGCTTTCTTT	CASSLKFDSTTEAFF
TRBV19	TRBD2	TRBJ2-1	-	TGTGCCAGTAGTAAGACTAGCGGGGGGTCGCAAGGTGAGCAGTTCTTC	CASSKTSGGSQGEQFF
TRBV4-1	-	TRBJ1-1	-	TGCGCCAGCAGCCAAGGGGTCGGGGGGGACACTGAAGCTTTCTTT	CASSQGVGGDTEAFF
TRBV9	-	TRBJ2-2	-	TGTGCCAGCAGCGTCAGGGGCCTGAACACCGGGGAGCTGTTTTTT	CASSVRGLNTGELFF
TRBV5-1	-	TRBJ2-5	-	TGCGCCAGCAGCTTGGACAACCAAGAGACCCAGTACTTC	CASSLDNQETQYF
TRBV2	-	TRBJ1-5	-	TGTGCCAGCGGAGGACCGGGGGTTCAGCCCCAGCATTTT	CASGGPGVQPQHF
TRBV9	-	TRBJ1-1	-	TGTGCCAGCAGCGCGGGACACCTCAACACTGAAGCTTTCTTT	CASSAGHLNTEAFF
TRBV7-2	-	TRBJ1-2	-	TGTGCCAGCAGCTTAGGACACGGAATCTATGGCTACACCTTC	CASSLGHGIYGYTF
TRBV18	TRBD2	TRBJ2-3	few	TGTGCCAGCTCACCAACGCTAGCGGGGGGCACAGATACGCAGTATTTT	CASSPTLAGGTDTQYF
TRBV19	TRBD2	TRBJ2-3	-	TGTGCCAGTAGTATAAGCGGGAGGGCCACAGATACGCAGTATTTT	CASSISGRATDTQYF
TRBV19	TRBD1	TRBJ1-5	few	TGTGCCAGTAGTATAAAAATGGGAGACAGGGCCCACAATCAGCCCCAGCATTTT	CASSIKMGDRAHNQPQHF
TRBV7-2	-	TRBJ1-2	-	TGTGCCAGCAGCTTAGTTGCCGGGGATAACTATGGCTACACCTTC	CASSLVAGDNYGYTF
TRBV6-5	TRBD2	TRBJ2-3	-	TGTGCCAGCATAAGAGCGGGGGGGCGCACAGATACGCAGTATTTT	CASIRAGGRTDTQYF
TRBV30	-	TRBJ1-1	once	TGTGCCTGGATTCGGGAGTCCGGTGAAGCTTTCTTT	CAWIRESGEAFF
TRBV28	-	TRBJ2-7	-	TGTGCCAGCAGTTTAATCGGCCAGGGATCCTACGAGCAGTACTTC	CASSLIGQGSYEQYF
TRBV10-3	-	TRBJ1-1	-	TGTGCCATCGGGGGAGGGGGACTGAACACTGAAGCTTTCTTT	CAIGGGGLNTEAFF
TRBV27	TRBD1	TRBJ1-4	-	TGTGCCAGCAGTTTATTGACAGGGGCAGATGAAAAACTGTTTTTT	CASSLLTGADEKLFF
TRBV5-6	TRBD2	TRBJ2-5	-	TGTGCCAGCAGCTCGGGACTAGCGGGGCTCCAAGAGACCCAGTACTTC	CASSSGLAGLQETQYF